These 15 T cell receptor beta chains were sequenced from one sample in a study of T cells after posttransplantation cyclophosphamide. Measured with immunoSEQ multiplex PCR; TCRdb has only the in-frame clones, and not every one. This table holds about 43,000 clones, about 90% found once. Busulfan-fludarabine conditioning, marrow transplant, and cyclophosphamide on days +3 and +4 were administered. The sequencing used PBMCs, collected just over 60 days after allogeneic stem cell transplant with posttransplant cyclophosphamide. The receptors shown here come from a male patient aged 55 to 69 who received an allogeneic stem cell transplant from a related donor and was CMV-positive. Some T cells may be supplied by the graft donor.

The chain employs TRBV15 and TRBJ2-7; D call uncertain. The CDR3 extends over 15 amino acids. V was clipped by 0 bases and J by 2 bases, with 11 bases between them. Per the germline V gene, CDR1 is LNHNV and CDR2 is YYDKDF (reference sequence). CDR3 in DNA: TGTGCCACCAGCAGAGATCCAGCAGGCACCTACGAGCAGTACTTC. Its translation: CATSRDPAGTYEQYF.

This CDR3 is CASSFGQGFREKLFF. The CDR3 DNA is TGTGCCAGCAGCTTTGGACAGGGGTTCCGGGAAAAACTGTTTTTT. J is TRBJ1-4 and V is TRBV7-9; TRBD1 matches 9 bases. Germline-derived CDR1 and CDR2 are SEHNR and FQNEAQ (reference sequence). This CDR3 is built from 15 residues. The V and J ends lost 3 bases and 8 bases, in that order; junction bases with no gene match: 7.

The chain combines TRBV5-1 with TRBJ1-2; no clear D. The V end lost 0 bases, the J end lost 7 bases, and 13 bases lay between the germline ends. Per germline, CDR1 SGHRS and CDR2 YFSETQ. The CDR3 contains 14 residues. The CDR3 sequence is CASSLDLGSFGYTF. In nucleotides, the CDR3 is TGCGCCAGCAGCTTGGATCTCGGGTCGTTTGGCTACACCTTC.

The chain couples TRBV2 to TRBJ1-3, with D tentatively TRBD1 (5 bases). V shed 6 bases and J shed 4 bases, with 10 bases lying between them. CDR3 length equals 13 residues. CDR1 and CDR2 from the germline V gene are SNHLY and FYNNEI. CDR3 DNA: TGTGCCAGCAGCTGGGGCCAAGGAAACACCATATATTTT. Translation gives CASSWGQGNTIYF.

The chain joins TRBV18 to TRBJ1-2, with D unresolved. The V and J ends lost 0 bases and 3 bases respectively, with 11 bases between them. The CDR3 has 15 amino acids. CDR1 and CDR2 from the germline V gene are KGHSH and LQKENI. The chain's CDR3 is CASSPPPPRDYGYTF. The CDR3 bases are TGTGCCAGCTCACCACCCCCCCCGAGGGACTATGGCTACACCTTC.

The chain joins TRBV19 to TRBJ1-3, with D tentatively TRBD1 (5 bases). This CDR3 region has 16 residues. CDR1 is LNHDA and CDR2 is SQIVND in the germline V gene (reference sequence). V was cut by 2 bases and J by 2 bases, with 13 bases left in between. CDR3 in amino acids: CASSIYGDSTGNTIYF. The CDR3 DNA sequence: TGTGCCAGTAGTATATATGGGGACTCAACTGGAAACACCATATATTTT.

This chain connects TRBV6-1 to TRBJ2-3, with D perhaps matching TRBD1 (6 bases). CDR3 length equals 14 residues. The germline gives CDR1 MNHNS, CDR2 SASEGT. V lost 7 bases to trimming and J lost 0 bases, with 11 bases between them. The CDR3 loop is CASMAGDSTDTQYF. The CDR3 DNA reads as TGTGCCAGCATGGCAGGGGATAGCACAGATACGCAGTATTTT.

V usage is TRBV4-1 and J usage is TRBJ2-3; 8 bases line up with TRBD2. Germline-derived CDR1 and CDR2 are MGHRA and YSYEKL. This CDR3 region has 15 residues. The V segment lost 1 base and the J segment 3 bases; nucleotides outside the gene matches: 3. The CDR3 region has the DNA TGCGCCAGCAGCCAAGCTGGCGGGGGGACAGATACGCAGTATTTT. It codes for CASSQAGGGTDTQYF.

This rearrangement joins TRBV6-5 to TRBJ1-1; no definite D call. Trimming pared 0 bases from V and 1 base from J, leaving 9 bases between. CDR1 is MNHEY, CDR2 SVGAGI, per germline. The length of the CDR3 is 15 residues. The CDR3 DNA reads TGTGCCAGCAGTTACTCTTTCCGGTCGAACACTGAAGCTTTCTTT. It encodes CASSYSFRSNTEAFF.

The rearrangement links TRBV6-5 to TRBJ2-1, with 7 bases aligning to TRBD2. J lost 1 base, V lost 7 bases, and 4 bases had no gene match. Germline V gene sequence: CDR1 MNHEY, CDR2 SVGAGI. CDR3 length equals 14 residues. DNA of the CDR3: TGTGCCAGCAAAGTGGGGGGGTCCTACAATGAGCAGTTCTTC. Amino acids: CASKVGGSYNEQFF.

This clone was counted once. This chain uses TRBV9 with TRBJ2-2, with unresolved D. Between the trimmed V and J ends, which lost 2 bases and 5 bases, there was a span of 13 bases. CDR3 size: 15 residues. The germline V gene has CDR1 SGDLS and CDR2 YYNGEE. The CDR3 nucleotides are TGTGCCAGCAGCGTGTCCAACAATCCTACCGGGGAGCTGTTTTTT. It is translated as CASSVSNNPTGELFF. Supplemented by reference TRBV9 and TRBJ2-2, the full variable domain reads DSGVTQTPKHLITATGQRVTLRCSPRSGDLSVYWYQQSLDQGLQFLIQYYNGEERAKGNILERFSAQQFPDLHSELNLSSLELGDSALYFCASSVSNNPTGELFFGEGSRLTVL.

This sequence joins TRBV18 and TRBJ1-1, with 8 positions matching TRBD1. In germline, CDR1 is KGHSH, CDR2 LQKENI. The CDR3 runs 18 residues. V was clipped by 5 bases and J by 0 bases; unmatched bases: 14. CDR3 amino acids: CASSTRTGRIKMNTEAFF. The CDR3 DNA follows: TGTGCCAGCTCAACCCGGACAGGGAGGATAAAAATGAACACTGAAGCTTTCTTT.

V and J are TRBV29-1 and TRBJ1-1; no definite D call. The CDR3 spans 13 residues. CDR1 SQVTM and CDR2 ANQGSEA come from the germline V gene. Between the trimmed V and J ends, which lost 5 bases and 0 bases, there was a span of 10 bases. As DNA, the CDR3 is TGCAGCGTTTACCCGGACTTGAACACTGAAGCTTTCTTT. Translation gives CSVYPDLNTEAFF.

This clone is a singleton in its sample. In the same sample, other DNA sequences code for this CDR3. The chain combines TRBV6-1 with TRBJ2-2, with TRBD1 identical over 8 bases. The CDR3 contains 13 residues. V was clipped by 11 bases and J by 2 bases; unmatched bases: 4. CDR1 is MNHNS, CDR2 SASEGT, per germline. The CDR3 DNA reads as TGTGCCTCCGACAGGGGAAACACCGGGGAGCTGTTTTTT. Residues: CASDRGNTGELFF.

The chain employs TRBV11-2 and TRBJ1-1; a possible D gene is TRBD1 (6 bases). Germline CDR1 SGHAT, CDR2 FQNNGV. V lost 5 bases, J lost 3 bases, and 25 bases lay in between. The CDR3 is 18 residues long. As DNA, the CDR3 is TGTGCCAGCAGCCTTTGGCCGGGGGGCGGCTTAAGGGACACTGAAGCTTTCTTT. Its translation: CASSLWPGGGLRDTEAFF. Based on the CDR3 plus reference TRBV11-2 and TRBJ1-1, the full variable domain is EAGVAQSPRYKIIEKRQSVAFWCNPISGHATLYWYQQILGQGPKLLIQFQNNGVVDDSQLPKDRFSAERLKGVDSTLKIQPAKLEDSAVYLCASSLWPGGGLRDTEAFFGQGTRLTVV.